One T cell receptor (beta chain) is described in this entry. Authors' analysis steps: Reference gene primers were amplified, and this amplification served to estimate nucleated cell counts. Produced via immunoSEQ multiplex PCR; TCRdb's table is partial and in-frame only. V and J calls and clone size are as listed in that table; D and trimming were resolved from the DNA. The sample gives 40,000 to 55,000 clones, about 88% of which show up once; about 2.5% is in the top ten. The sample is drawn from a study of blood T cell repertoires in COVID-19. On the study more broadly: Both acute and convalescent COVID-19 samples were obtained from the United States, Italy and Spain. The analysed material was cDNA or gDNA that came from T cells, B-cell-depleted T cells, or PBMCs.

The ends were cut back, 10 bases at V and 2 bases at J, with 18 bases in the middle. The CDR3 contains 15 residues. Germline lookup yields CDR1 MNHEY and CDR2 SVGAGI. The source material was peripheral blood. V and J are TRBV6-5 and TRBJ1-3; D call uncertain. This receptor was identified in a man between 45 and 60 years old with acute or convalescent COVID-19. The CDR3 here is CAIKDGSSAGNTIYF. The CDR3 region has the DNA TGTGCCATTAAAGATGGGAGCTCCGCTGGAAACACCATATATTTT.